The clone carrying this TCR beta chain was picked up many times. As yet, its antigen is unknown. This sample is part of a study of metastatic and nonmetastatic thyroid tumors. The overall study: Where malignant and benign thyroid patients were concerned, repertoires were compared across blood and tumor or nodule tissue. Study findings and constraints: According to reports, the diversity of TCR beta was significantly higher in malignant thyroid tumors than in benign nodules, and this held in both blood and tumor samples.

In the authors' methods: A classifier for distant metastasis in papillary thyroid cancer was constructed using CDR3 differences observed across clinicopathological groups. TCRdb re-called clones via MiXCR from the PCR reads. For this entry, the V and J calls and clone size follow TCRdb and not the study's own pipeline. Among over 45,000 clones, 22% were seen once, and the ten largest hold around 3.8%. The entire patient cohort was treatment-naive prior to thyroid surgery. The CDR3 totals 15 residues. Germline CDR1 MDHEN, CDR2 SYDVKM. Trimming cost V 3 bases and J 9 bases; bases outside gene matches: 10.

This clonotype was obtained from a male donor with papillary thyroid cancer or a benign thyroid nodule (not recorded which). Some clones in this sample may be carry-over from other donors' samples. The sequencing sample was made of blood. The chain recombines TRBV28 with TRBJ2-1; 8 bases map to TRBD1. CDR3 nucleotide sequence: TGTGCCAGCAGTTTTTCCGGGACAGGAATTCTTGAGCAGTTCTTC. It specifies CASSFSGTGILEQFF.